This TCR beta chain was profiled in a study of T cell responses to AZD1222 COVID-19 vaccine (dated by TCRdb to 2020 to 2022). About the investigation overall: Because spike-specific TCR depth and breadth did not differ between the two schedules, AZD1222 recipients who got a second dose at roughly 4 weeks were pooled with those who got a second dose at roughly 12 weeks. A total of approximately 240 trial participants underwent TCR sequencing, of whom roughly 210 had received two doses of AZD1222 and 26 had received two doses of the MenACWY control vaccine. Trial participants were enrolled into age subgroups of 18-55, 56-69 and 70-plus years, which contained about 150, 27 and 61 TCR-sequenced participants, respectively.

On this clone: The clone's antigen remains unknown. Base-call qualities are not available, and no considerably larger clone is one nucleotide away.

The CDR3 regions of human TCRbeta chains were analyzed by immunosequencing. The published analysis was carried out like this. Repertoire TCRs were matched against a reference library of SARS-CoV-2-specific TCRs generated with the MIRA antigen-specificity platform. Breadth was defined as the fraction of unique TCRs that were SARS-CoV-2-associated. Depth was defined as the fraction of total T cells that were SARS-CoV-2-associated. Using the MIRA data, each spike-specific TCR was mapped to the spike region that the TCR reacts to and placed in a CD4 or CD8 class. Log10-transformed breadth and depth values were compared by one-way ANOVA with Sidak's multiple comparisons tests. TCRdb stores this immuneACCESS table with in-frame sequences only. Part of the clones is absent; in the studies checked, under half of the shortfall reflects unresolved V genes, and no reason is known for the rest. The D gene and trimming were derived from the DNA, and the V and J assignments and clone size from that table. The sample table records around 120,000 clones; around 85% of these occur just once. The top ten clones comprise about 6.2% of the sample.

This specimen's time point label, per the study, means: baseline before first vaccination. Vaccinee samples came from UK trials COV001 and COV002, including a single-blind randomized controlled phase 2/3 trial of AZD1222 (ChAdOx1 nCoV-19) in healthy adults. Trial participant PBMC samples were collected at day 0 and day 28 after the second dose for TCRbeta chain sequencing. The paper's findings and limits, for the study overall: Because no samples from the day 14 peak response were available, repertoires could be characterized only after the peak T cell response. Conclusions about previously exposed vaccinees are limited because only six or seven AZD1222 recipients were SARS-CoV-2 seropositive at baseline. In the small 56-69-year group, the increase in depth fell short of significance, most likely because of low power. Most participants were white British and females outnumbered males, and the authors suggested that clonal diversity may have been underestimated. After two AZD1222 doses, spike-specific TCR breadth and depth were significantly higher than at day 0 and than in MenACWY recipients. CD4 TCRs associated with the vaccine covered the entire spike protein, and the dominant responses were in regions 160-218 and 743-854. Reportedly, almost half of the unique spike-specific TCRs recognized epitopes lying outside the regions that are mutated in the B.1.351 and B.1.1.7 variants.

Via the germline V gene, CDR1 is SGHDN and CDR2 FVKESK. Trimming at the junction amounts to 4 bases on V and 0 bases on J, and the germline ends lie 9 bases apart. Including the terminal cysteine and phenylalanine, the CDR3 comprises 15 residues. Just the 45-base CDR3 DNA is kept, in frame starting at base 1. This sample comprised peripheral blood, obtained on day 0 of AZD1222 vaccination. The chain is assembled from TRBV14 and TRBJ1-4; possibly the D gene is TRBD1, per 6 matching bases. This TCR was sampled from an adult in good health. CDR3 loop: CASSPRTATNEKLFF. The DNA is TGTGCCAGCAGCCCACGGACAGCAACTAATGAAAAACTGTTTTTT.